This T cell receptor (beta chain) was found in a study of control samples from healthy donors and cancer patients. Trimming removed 1 base from V and 2 bases from J, with 11 bases in between. The CDR3 loop spans 15 amino acids. CDR1 is SGHRS, CDR2 YFSETQ, per germline. The protocol was immunoSEQ multiplex PCR, while the TCRdb copy is restricted to in-frame clones and leaves out a portion. The sample has some 130,000 clones, around 85% seen once. Input material: blood. This chain uses TRBV5-1 with TRBJ2-3; no firm D call. The TCR was taken from a woman between 25 and 40 years old in good health. The DNA for the CDR3 is TGCGCCAGCAGCTTGCTACGAGATCCCACAGATACGCAGTATTTT. Translated: CASSLLRDPTDTQYF.